Following are 27 T cell receptor beta chains from one sample sequenced in a study of T cells in narcolepsy. Method: immunoSEQ multiplex PCR; TCRdb's copy keeps in-frame clones and lacks some. The data show tens of thousands of clones, with approximately 81% seen just once and 3.5% to 5% held by the top ten. Sequenced material: memory (CD45RA-) CD4+ T cells from blood. The receptors here all came from a human donor in good health.

CDR3 DNA: TGTGCCAGCAGCCAAGTGACCAGGTCCTATACCACCCAAGGGAATAATTCACCCCTCCACTTT. This gives the protein CASSQVTRSYTTQGNNSPLHF. The V gene is TRBV4-2, the J gene TRBJ1-6; D is uncertain. Germline values: CDR1 LGHNA, CDR2 YNFKEQ. The V and J ends lost 1 base and 5 bases respectively, with 27 bases between them. The CDR3 covers 21 residues.

This clone occurred a few times. CDR3 sequence reads: CASSLASTNTEAFF. CDR3 coding DNA: TGTGCCAGCAGCTTGGCCTCGACAAACACTGAAGCTTTCTTT. This chain uses TRBV5-8 with TRBJ1-1, with D unresolved. The CDR3 sequence is 14 residues long. Germline CDR1 and CDR2: SGHTS and YDEGEE. The V gene lost 0 bases and the J gene lost 2 bases, with 8 bases spanning the gap.

The chain has TRBV29-1 and TRBJ1-3; D is ambiguous. Looked up from germline, CDR1 is SQVTM and CDR2 is ANQGSEA. Trimming cost V 5 bases and J 4 bases, with 15 bases left between them. This CDR3 has 14 amino acids. Written as DNA, the CDR3 is TGCAGCGTTCGGACGGAAGAATTCGGAAACACCATATATTTT. Its translation: CSVRTEEFGNTIYF.

The chain couples TRBV11-2 to TRBJ2-7; 9 positions agree with TRBD1. The CDR3 sequence is 15 residues long. From germline, CDR1 is SGHAT and CDR2 FQNNGV. With 2 bases clipped from V and 3 bases from J, the junction kept 5 bases outside the gene matches. The CDR3 coding sequence is TGTGCCAGCAGCTTAAGGGGACAGGGATTCTACGAGCAGTACTTC. It codes for CASSLRGQGFYEQYF.

V and J are TRBV9 and TRBJ2-5; D ambiguous. The closer fit of TRBJ2-7 to the DNA end suggests the J call may be wrong. Per the germline V gene, CDR1 is SGDLS and CDR2 is YYNGEE. The CDR3 is 14 residues long. The CDR3 DNA reads TGTGCCAGCAGCGTAGGACCAGACTCCTACGAGCAGTACTTC. Translated: CASSVGPDSYEQYF.

The chain combines TRBV11-2 with TRBJ1-6; 10 bases agree with TRBD1. Germline V gives CDR1 SGHAT, CDR2 FQNNGV. There are 15 residues in the CDR3. V gave up 0 bases and J gave up 10 bases; unmatched junction bases: 3. The CDR3 sequence: CASSLEGQGWSPLHF. CDR3 sequence (DNA): TGTGCCAGCAGCTTAGAGGGACAGGGGTGGTCACCCCTCCACTTT.

The chain joins TRBV10-1 to TRBJ2-7; a possible D gene is TRBD1 (5 bases). This CDR3 comprises 16 residues. V lost 9 bases and J 2 bases, leaving 23 bases between the germline ends. Germline CDR1 and CDR2: WNHNN and SYGVQD (reference sequence). The CDR3 DNA is TGCGCCAGAGAGAATTCAGACAGCCGAGTTACCTACGAGCAGTACTTC. Its protein is CARENSDSRVTYEQYF.

The gene calls are TRBV5-4 and TRBJ2-7, with 10 bases lining up with TRBD2. This CDR3 is built from 16 residues. Germline V gives CDR1 SGHNT, CDR2 YYREEE (reference sequence). V lost 3 bases to trimming and J lost 8 bases; unmatched junction nucleotides: 14. The CDR3: CASSSVTSGNTQQQYF. The CDR3 DNA is TGTGCCAGCAGCTCTGTTACTAGCGGGAACACTCAGCAGCAGTACTTC.

The V gene is TRBV5-1, the J gene TRBJ2-5; D is possibly TRBD1 (5 bases). The V end was cut by 4 bases, the J end by 2 bases, with 9 bases between. The V gene's germline CDR1 is SGHRS and CDR2 YFSETQ. The length of the CDR3 is 13 residues. The CDR3 coding sequence is TGCGCCAGCAGCCGACAGCTTCAAGAGACCCAGTACTTC. This sequence encodes CASSRQLQETQYF. The full variable domain, with the rest looked up from reference TRBV5-1 and TRBJ2-5, is KAGVTQTPRYLIKTRGQQVTLSCSPISGHRSVSWYQQTPGQGLQFLFEYFSETQRNKGNFPGRFSGRQFSNSRSEMNVSTLELGDSALYLCASSRQLQETQYFGPGTRLLVL.

The rearrangement uses TRBV7-8 and TRBJ2-7, with TRBD2 as a possible D gene (5 bases). The CDR3 contains 15 residues. Germline-derived CDR1 and CDR2 are SGHVS and FQNEAQ. V was clipped by 1 base and J by 0 bases, with 10 bases between them. CDR3 nucleotide sequence: TGTGCCAGCAGCTTAGTCCGGGGAAGCTCCTACGAGCAGTACTTC. Protein: CASSLVRGSSYEQYF.

This clone was picked up a small number of times. The chain links TRBV11-1 to TRBJ1-1; tentatively, D is TRBD1 (6 bases). V was shortened by 4 bases and J by 1 base, with 7 bases between the two germline ends. CDR3 size: 13 residues. Germline assignment: CDR1 SGHAT and CDR2 FQDESV (reference sequence). This chain's CDR3 is CASSSDRNTEAFF. The DNA of the CDR3 is TGTGCCAGCAGCTCGGACAGGAACACTGAAGCTTTCTTT.

The chain combines TRBV7-2 with TRBJ2-5, with a tentative D call TRBD2 (7 bases). Per the germline V gene, CDR1 is SGHTA and CDR2 is FQGNSA. The V end lost 5 bases, the J end lost 0 bases, and 10 bases lay between the germline ends. The CDR3 has 14 residues. CDR3 DNA sequence: TGTGCCAGCAGCCAAGGGGGGGACCAAGAGACCCAGTACTTC. It specifies CASSQGGDQETQYF. The whole variable domain, remainder taken from reference TRBV7-2 and TRBJ2-5, is GAGVSQSPSNKVTEKGKDVELRCDPISGHTALYWYRQSLGQGLEFLIYFQGNSAPDKSGLPSDRFSAERTGGSVSTLTIQRTQQEDSAVYLCASSQGGDQETQYFGPGTRLLVL.

V gene TRBV6-1 combines with J gene TRBJ1-5; D ambiguous. The CDR3 covers 14 residues. Trimming cost V 6 bases and J 0 bases, with 9 bases left between them. Germline lookup yields CDR1 MNHNS and CDR2 SASEGT. CDR3 region: CASRGPYSNQPQHF. The DNA of the CDR3 is TGTGCCAGCAGAGGCCCCTATAGCAATCAGCCCCAGCATTTT.

J is TRBJ2-7 and V is TRBV6-1; D possibly uses TRBD1 or TRBD2 (5 bases each). Germline-derived CDR1 and CDR2 are MNHNS and SASEGT. The CDR3 runs 16 residues. V lost 2 bases and J 0 bases, leaving 14 bases between the germline ends. As DNA, the CDR3 is TGTGCCAGCAGTGAATGGGACCGGAATCCCTCCTACGAGCAGTACTTC. Translated, it gives CASSEWDRNPSYEQYF.

The chain uses TRBV11-1 and TRBJ1-1; possible D gene TRBD1, 5 bases. With 5 bases removed from V and 3 bases from J, the gap between germline ends came to 10 bases. CDR1 and CDR2 (germline): SGHAT, FQDESV (reference sequence). The CDR3 has 13 amino acids. The CDR3 protein is CASSNGGDTEAFF. The CDR3, as DNA: TGTGCCAGCAGCAATGGGGGGGACACTGAAGCTTTCTTT.

The CDR3 here is CASSPGTGSSYEQYF. The CDR3 DNA sequence: TGTGCCAGTAGTCCAGGGACAGGGAGCTCCTACGAGCAGTACTTC. The chain is built from TRBV19 and TRBJ2-7; TRBD1 matches 9 bases. V dropped 5 bases and J dropped 0; count of bases not matched to a gene: 5. This CDR3 has 15 residues. The germline V gene has CDR1 LNHDA and CDR2 SQIVND (reference sequence). Filled out from reference TRBV19 and TRBJ2-7, the complete variable domain reads DGGITQSPKYLFRKEGQNVTLSCEQNLNHDAMYWYRQDPGQGLRLIYYSQIVNDFQKGDIAEGYSVSREKKESFPLTVTSAQKNPTAFYLCASSPGTGSSYEQYFGPGTRLTVT.

V usage is TRBV5-1 and J usage is TRBJ2-5; TRBD1 matches 9 bases. The CDR3 sequence is 16 residues long. Looked up from germline, CDR1 is SGHRS and CDR2 is YFSETQ. Unmatched junction bases numbered 9, after V lost 4 bases and J lost 2 bases. CDR3 loop: CASSQRTGVRQETQYF. CDR3 DNA sequence: TGCGCCAGCAGCCAGAGGACAGGGGTAAGGCAAGAGACCCAGTACTTC.

V gene TRBV2 combines with J gene TRBJ1-4, with D perhaps matching TRBD1 (5 bases). Trimming cost V 4 bases and J 12 bases, with 12 bases left between them. In germline, CDR1 is SNHLY, CDR2 FYNNEI. CDR3 size: 12 residues. The CDR3 reads CASSAGGLELFF. The CDR3 nucleotides are TGTGCCAGCAGTGCCGGGGGGTTGGAACTGTTTTTT.

This clone was found once. The chain combines TRBV9 with TRBJ2-2, with D hard to call. Germline V gives CDR1 SGDLS, CDR2 YYNGEE. The V end was cut by 3 bases, the J end by 1 base, with 10 bases between. This CDR3 has 15 amino acids. For the CDR3, the DNA is TGTGCCAGCAGCGCGTCTCAGATGAACACCGGGGAGCTGTTTTTT. Translation: CASSASQMNTGELFF. The full variable domain, its missing parts supplied by reference TRBV9 and TRBJ2-2, is DSGVTQTPKHLITATGQRVTLRCSPRSGDLSVYWYQQSLDQGLQFLIQYYNGEERAKGNILERFSAQQFPDLHSELNLSSLELGDSALYFCASSASQMNTGELFFGEGSRLTVL.

The rearrangement joins TRBV27 to TRBJ2-7; 8 bases match TRBD1. CDR3 length equals 14 residues. V was clipped by 3 bases and J by 4 bases; unmatched bases: 5. Germline CDR1 reads MNHEY; CDR2 reads SMNVEV (reference sequence). This CDR3 is CASSFQGAVYEQYF. CDR3 coding DNA: TGTGCCAGCAGTTTCCAGGGGGCAGTTTACGAGCAGTACTTC.

This clone came up a few times. This CDR3 reads CASSLEGPQYF. As DNA, the CDR3 is TGTGCCAGCAGCTTGGAAGGACCGCAGTACTTC. The rearrangement uses TRBV5-6 and TRBJ2-7; no firm D call. CDR3 size: 11 residues. V lost 0 bases, J lost 9 bases, and 7 bases lay in between. From germline, CDR1 is SGHDT and CDR2 YYEEEE. The full variable domain, its missing parts supplied by reference TRBV5-6 and TRBJ2-7, is DAGVTQSPTHLIKTRGQQVTLRCSPKSGHDTVSWYQQALGQGPQFIFQYYEEEERQRGNFPDRFSGHQFPNYSSELNVNALLLGDSALYLCASSLEGPQYFGPGTRLTVT.

The chain has TRBV5-1 and TRBJ2-5; maybe TRBD1 (6 bases). Germline-derived CDR1 and CDR2 are SGHRS and YFSETQ. Trimming took 1 base from V and 4 from J, leaving 17 bases between them. The CDR3 sequence is 16 residues long. The CDR3 loop is CASSLSQQGPAETQYF. The CDR3 DNA follows: TGCGCCAGCAGCTTGTCCCAACAGGGTCCAGCAGAGACCCAGTACTTC.

The rearrangement links TRBV6-4 to TRBJ2-3, with a weak D call TRBD1 (5 bases). From germline, CDR1 is MRHNA and CDR2 SNTAGT. The CDR3 is made up of 15 amino acids. V was cut by 6 bases and J by 4 bases, with 17 bases left in between. The CDR3 sequence: CASSQTISGSDTQYF. DNA for the CDR3: TGTGCCAGCAGCCAAACAATCTCAGGGTCAGATACGCAGTATTTT.

This rearrangement joins TRBV2 to TRBJ2-5; D call uncertain. Deletions cut 5 bases from V and 2 bases from J, with 15 bases between. CDR3 length equals 15 residues. CDR1 is SNHLY, CDR2 FYNNEI, per germline. DNA of the CDR3: TGTGCCAGCAGTCCTACAGCACTACCACAAGAGACCCAGTACTTC. This translates into CASSPTALPQETQYF.

This chain connects TRBV5-6 to TRBJ1-6, with D hard to call. This CDR3 has 13 amino acids. Germline loops: CDR1 SGHDT, CDR2 YYEEEE. V shed 1 base and J shed 6 bases, with 5 bases lying between them. Written as DNA, the CDR3 is TGTGCCAGCAGCTTGTTCCCTAATTCACCCCTCCACTTT. The encoded protein is CASSLFPNSPLHF.

This rearrangement joins TRBV12-5 to TRBJ2-3; D is unresolved. CDR1 and CDR2 (germline): LGHNT, FRNRAP. This CDR3 has 12 amino acids. V lost 4 bases to trimming and J lost 2 bases, with 4 bases between them. The CDR3 coding sequence is TGTGCTAGTGGTTCAGCCACAGATACGCAGTATTTT. Translation: CASGSATDTQYF. The full variable domain, completed using reference TRBV12-5 and TRBJ2-3, is DARVTQTPRHKVTEMGQEVTMRCQPILGHNTVFWYRQTMMQGLELLAYFRNRAPLDDSGMPKDRFSAEMPDATLATLKIQPSEPRDSAVYFCASGSATDTQYFGPGTRLTVL.

The gene calls are TRBV5-8 and TRBJ2-7, with 8 bases aligning to TRBD1. This CDR3 region has 15 residues. Germline assignment: CDR1 SGHTS and CDR2 YDEGEE. Unmatched junction bases numbered 4, after V lost 0 bases and J lost 2 bases. The CDR3 sequence is CASSLGQGITYEQYF. CDR3 nucleotide sequence: TGTGCCAGCAGCTTGGGACAGGGGATTACCTACGAGCAGTACTTC. The complete variable domain, with remaining parts taken from reference TRBV5-8 and TRBJ2-7, reads EAGVTQSPTHLIKTRGQQATLRCSPISGHTSVYWYQQALGLGLQFLLWYDEGEERNRGNFPPRFSGRQFPNYSSELNVNALELEDSALYLCASSLGQGITYEQYFGPGTRLTVT.